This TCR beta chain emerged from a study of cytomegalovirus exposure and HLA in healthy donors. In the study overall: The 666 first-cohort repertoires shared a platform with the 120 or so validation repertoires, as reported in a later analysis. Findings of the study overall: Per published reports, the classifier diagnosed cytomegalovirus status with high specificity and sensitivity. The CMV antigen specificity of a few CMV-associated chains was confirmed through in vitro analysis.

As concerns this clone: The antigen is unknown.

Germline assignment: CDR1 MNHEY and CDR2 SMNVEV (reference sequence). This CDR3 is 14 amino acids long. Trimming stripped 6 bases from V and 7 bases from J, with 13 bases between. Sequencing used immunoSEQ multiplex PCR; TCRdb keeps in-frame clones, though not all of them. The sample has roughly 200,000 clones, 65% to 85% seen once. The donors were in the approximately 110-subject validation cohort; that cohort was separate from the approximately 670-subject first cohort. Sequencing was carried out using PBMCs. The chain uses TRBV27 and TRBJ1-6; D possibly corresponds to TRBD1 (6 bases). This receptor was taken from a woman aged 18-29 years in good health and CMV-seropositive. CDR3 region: CASSRGALNSPLHF. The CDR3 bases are TGTGCCAGCAGCCGGGGGGCTTTGAATTCACCCCTCCACTTT.